This note documents a single TCR beta chain sequence. Its antigen is unidentified. The CDR3 covers 13 residues. V was trimmed by 5 bases and J by 3 bases, leaving 9 bases between them. The germline V gene encodes CDR1 SGHTA and CDR2 FQGTGA. The data derive from a study of T-cell memory formation after mild COVID-19. Findings of the study overall: Clones that contracted from day 15 to 85 were balanced CD4/CD8, while later expanders leaned CD4+.

One entry per CDR3 protein results from TCRdb running MiXCR on the 5' RACE reads. Of 350,000 to 550,000 distinct CDR3 sequences in the sample, approximately 18% were seen once. The receptor was derived from a man younger than 35 who had mild COVID-19 (a few samples of this study predate the infection). Cell type and time point are not known. The rearrangement links TRBV7-3 to TRBJ2-3; TRBD1 is a possible D gene (6 bases). Sequencing was performed on PBMCs or a T cell subset sorted from them (not recorded which). The CDR3 loop reads CASSPGQTDTQYF. The CDR3 region has the DNA TGTGCCAGCAGCCCCGGACAGACAGATACGCAGTATTTT. The full variable domain, in which reference TRBV7-3 and TRBJ2-3 provide the parts outside the CDR3, is GAGVSQTPSNKVTEKGKYVELRCDPISGHTALYWYRQSLGQGPEFLIYFQGTGAADDSGLPNDRFFAVRPEGSVSTLKIQRTERGDSAVYLCASSPGQTDTQYFGPGTRLTVL.